This paragraph reports one T cell receptor beta chain. In the study's own analysis: Estimation of nucleated cell counts relied on the amplification of reference gene primers. The data were produced by immunoSEQ multiplex PCR, yet TCRdb's version contains in-frame clones alone and is incomplete. That table furnishes V, J and clone size, whereas the DNA furnished D and trimming. Of around 62,000 clones in the sample, under 95% were seen once. This sample stems from a study of blood T cell repertoires in COVID-19. Whole-study context: The analysed material was cDNA or gDNA that came from T cells, B-cell-depleted T cells, or PBMCs.

The CDR3 is 13 amino acids. CDR1 and CDR2 (germline): KGHSH, LQKENI. Trimming cost V 3 bases and J 10 bases, with 13 bases left between them. The chain combines TRBV18 with TRBJ2-4, with D perhaps matching TRBD1 (5 bases). The sequencing sample was made of peripheral blood. The TCR was taken from a man aged 65-85 years with active COVID-19. CDR3 sequence (DNA): TGTGCCAGCTCACCGTTGATAGGGGAAATTCAGTACTTC. Its translation is CASSPLIGEIQYF.